The 22 T cell receptor beta chains listed next were all sequenced from one sample in a study of blood T cell repertoires in COVID-19. TCRdb's table, derived via immunoSEQ multiplex PCR, lists solely in-frame clones and lacks some. The table has about 220,000 clones, roughly 85% seen once; the top ten hold less than 4%. Specimen: peripheral blood. The receptor set was obtained from a woman older than 75 with acute or convalescent COVID-19.

This CDR3 is CASSSNRLAGQETQYF. The DNA for the CDR3 is TGTGCCAGCAGTTCCAACCGACTAGCGGGGCAGGAGACCCAGTACTTC. V gene TRBV7-9 combines with J gene TRBJ2-5; 11 bases align to TRBD2. V lost 6 bases and J lost 5; bases outside the gene matches: 11. Germline assignment: CDR1 SEHNR and CDR2 FQNEAQ (reference sequence). CDR3 length: 16 amino acids.

The V and J genes are TRBV29-1 and TRBJ2-1, with TRBD1 as a possible D gene (6 bases). CDR3 length equals 14 residues. CDR1 is SQVTM and CDR2 is ANQGSEA in the germline V gene. V dropped 6 bases and J dropped 7 bases, with 19 bases sitting between them. The CDR3 sequence is CSVIRGDRGNEQFF. The DNA for the CDR3 is TGCAGCGTAATCAGGGGTGATCGGGGAAATGAGCAGTTCTTC.

The chain joins TRBV2 to TRBJ1-1; D is ambiguous. The CDR3 is made up of 14 amino acids. Trimming cost V 2 bases and J 2 bases, with 9 bases left between them. Germline V gene data show CDR1 as SNHLY and CDR2 as FYNNEI. This CDR3 reads CASSELQLNTEAFF. The CDR3 DNA is TGTGCCAGCAGTGAACTGCAACTTAACACTGAAGCTTTCTTT.

The genes are TRBV20-1 and TRBJ1-5, with D possibly being TRBD1 (6 bases). The germline V gene has CDR1 DFQATT and CDR2 SNEGSKA (reference sequence). This CDR3 spans 15 amino acids. Trimming cost V 3 bases and J 0 bases, with 12 bases left between them. The CDR3 sequence is CSASRDTYSNQPQHF. CDR3 bases: TGCAGTGCTAGTCGGGACACTTATAGCAATCAGCCCCAGCATTTT.

This clone turned up a few times. CDR3 nucleotides: TGTGCCAGCAGTTCTAACCGGGACAGGGGTTATGGAAACACCATATATTTT. This gives the protein CASSSNRDRGYGNTIYF. V gene TRBV27 combines with J gene TRBJ1-3, with 10 bases aligning to TRBD1. CDR1 is MNHEY and CDR2 is SMNVEV in the germline V gene (reference sequence). This CDR3 has 17 amino acids. J gave up 3 bases and V 4 bases, and 9 bases lay outside the gene matches.

This CDR3 is CASSSTGTGDEQYF. CDR3 bases: TGTGCCAGCAGCTCAACCGGGACAGGGGACGAGCAGTACTTC. The chain couples TRBV7-9 to TRBJ2-7; 10 nucleotides align to TRBD1. Trimming at V came to 4 bases and at J to 5 bases, leaving 5 bases not matched to a gene. Germline CDR1 is SEHNR and CDR2 is FQNEAQ (reference sequence). This CDR3 contains 14 residues.

This chain connects TRBV5-1 to TRBJ2-4; TRBD2 aligns across 7 bases. Germline V CDR1 and CDR2: SGHRS, YFSETQ. The CDR3 has 15 amino acids. V was pared by 5 bases and J by 0 bases, with 5 bases of the junction left unmatched. CDR3 protein: CASRGTGGAKNIQYF. CDR3 sequence (DNA): TGCGCCAGCAGGGGTACGGGGGGAGCCAAAAACATTCAGTACTTC.

Only one count was recorded for this clone. This chain links TRBV19 with TRBJ1-2; D is undetermined. Germline V CDR1 and CDR2: LNHDA, SQIVND (reference sequence). V shed 1 base and J shed 7 bases, with 16 bases lying between them. This CDR3 is built from 15 residues. Written as DNA, the CDR3 is TGTGCCAGTAGTATAGTAGGCAGGCTTCACTCTGGCTACACCTTC. It yields the protein CASSIVGRLHSGYTF.

V gene TRBV11-3 combines with J gene TRBJ1-3, with D hard to call. V lost 1 base and J lost 0, with 7 bases in between. The CDR3 sequence is 15 residues long. From germline, CDR1 is SGHNT and CDR2 YENEEA. CDR3 DNA sequence: TGTGCCAGCAGCTTAGTGGGCCGCTCTGGAAACACCATATATTTT. It translates to CASSLVGRSGNTIYF.

This clone has more than one count but fewer than ten. V and J are TRBV10-3 and TRBJ2-7; tentatively, D is TRBD1 (6 bases). This CDR3 comprises 13 residues. V lost 3 bases, J lost 3 bases, and 9 bases lay in between. Germline CDR1 is ENHRY and CDR2 is SYGVKD. Here the CDR3 DNA reads TGTGCCATCAGTGACAGGGGTTTCTACGAGCAGTACTTC. Residues: CAISDRGFYEQYF.

The DNA of the CDR3 is TGTGCCAGCAGTTACATGCCTGCGTGGGAGACCCAGTACTTC. Its protein product is CASSYMPAWETQYF. The chain recombines TRBV6-5 with TRBJ2-5; D is undetermined. This CDR3 comprises 14 residues. In germline, CDR1 is MNHEY, CDR2 SVGAGI. V lost 2 bases, J lost 5 bases, and 12 bases lay in between.

The sample holds one count of this clone. The chain carries TRBV11-2 and TRBJ2-5; a possible D gene is TRBD2 (7 bases). Germline V gives CDR1 SGHAT, CDR2 FQNNGV. The CDR3 has 16 residues. V dropped 5 bases and J dropped 0 bases, with 16 bases sitting between them. Here the CDR3 DNA reads TGTGCCAGCAGCCTGGGGGGGCCGAGGTACCAAGAGACCCAGTACTTC. Protein product: CASSLGGPRYQETQYF.

This sequence joins TRBV9 and TRBJ2-7, with D possibly TRBD2 on 5 matching bases. Germline CDR1 SGDLS, CDR2 YYNGEE. Trimming stripped 4 bases from V and 5 bases from J, with 16 bases between. The CDR3 has 14 residues. CDR3 residues: CASSPRDSSNEQYF. The CDR3 DNA follows: TGTGCCAGCAGCCCCCGGGATAGCAGCAACGAGCAGTACTTC.

The chain has TRBV19 and TRBJ1-6; TRBD1 matches at 9 bases. CDR3 length: 13 amino acids. Germline CDR1 and CDR2: LNHDA and SQIVND (reference sequence). J was trimmed by 7 bases and V by 8 bases; bases with no gene match: 3. Written as DNA, the CDR3 is TGTGCCAGTGGGGACAGGGTCAATTCACCCCTCCACTTT. Translated, it gives CASGDRVNSPLHF.

This clone came up once. This chain joins TRBV3-1 (or the pseudogene TRBV3-2) and TRBJ2-1; TRBD1 matches 7 bases. This CDR3 comprises 15 residues. V was pared by 4 bases and J by 3 bases, with 6 bases of the junction left unmatched. Looked up from germline, CDR1 is LGHDT and CDR2 is YNNKEL (reference sequence). CDR3 sequence: CASSPEGAGYNEQFF. The CDR3 DNA follows: TGTGCCAGCAGCCCCGAGGGGGCGGGCTACAATGAGCAGTTCTTC.

The V gene is TRBV5-6, the J gene TRBJ1-3; D remains ambiguous. Germline CDR1 SGHDT, CDR2 YYEEEE. V lost 2 bases, J lost 0 bases, and 6 bases lay in between. The CDR3 totals 14 residues. This chain's CDR3 is CASSFSGSGNTIYF. CDR3 nucleotide sequence: TGTGCCAGCAGCTTTTCCGGCTCTGGAAACACCATATATTTT.

This chain uses TRBV3-1 (or the pseudogene TRBV3-2) with TRBJ1-3; D is uncertain. In germline, CDR1 is LGHDT, CDR2 YNNKEL (reference sequence). V was shortened by 5 bases and J by 4 bases, with 15 bases between the two germline ends. The length of the CDR3 is 15 residues. For the CDR3, the DNA is TGTGCCAGCAGCGTGGGCACCCAAGGAGGAAACACCATATATTTT. Translation: CASSVGTQGGNTIYF.

This CDR3 reads CASSSPRGGSHEQYF. In DNA, the CDR3 is TGTGCCAGCAGCTCCCCACGGGGGGGATCGCACGAGCAGTACTTC. The chain is built from TRBV3-1 (or the pseudogene TRBV3-2) and TRBJ2-7, with 8 nucleotides matching TRBD2. The CDR3 has 15 residues. With 5 bases clipped from V and 5 bases from J, the junction kept 11 bases outside the gene matches. Germline-derived CDR1 and CDR2 are LGHDT and YNNKEL (reference sequence).

The chain employs TRBV5-8 and TRBJ2-7; D call uncertain. The V end was cut by 4 bases, the J end by 1 base, with 15 bases between. Germline V gene data show CDR1 as SGHTS and CDR2 as YDEGEE. This CDR3 has 15 amino acids. This CDR3 reads CASSTPGIRSYEQYF. The CDR3 DNA is TGTGCCAGCAGCACCCCAGGTATACGTTCCTACGAGCAGTACTTC.

For this clone: Other DNA sequences in this sample translate to the same CDR3. V and J are TRBV7-9 and TRBJ1-1; D unclear. Trimming cost V 1 base and J 0 bases, with 6 bases left between them. Germline CDR1 SEHNR, CDR2 FQNEAQ (reference sequence). The CDR3 sequence is 14 residues long. The DNA for the CDR3 is TGTGCCAGCAGCTTAGATGGAGTGAACACTGAAGCTTTCTTT. This gives the protein CASSLDGVNTEAFF.

This clone appeared a few times. The chain couples TRBV9 to TRBJ2-7, with TRBD1 matching 9 bases. Germline V CDR1 and CDR2: SGDLS, YYNGEE. The V gene end was trimmed by 9 bases and the J gene end by 2 bases; junction bases not matched to a gene: 6. This CDR3 is 13 amino acids long. The CDR3 coding sequence is TGTGCCACTGGGACAGGGTCTCCCTACGAGCAGTACTTC. Its protein is CATGTGSPYEQYF.

The chain carries TRBV29-1 and TRBJ2-1; no definite D call. The V end was cut by 6 bases, the J end by 3 bases, with 12 bases between. The CDR3 extends over 13 amino acids. Germline lookup yields CDR1 SQVTM and CDR2 ANQGSEA. The CDR3 DNA reads TGCAGCGTAGCTGACACCTTCTACAATGAGCAGTTCTTC. Its translation: CSVADTFYNEQFF.